The rows below give T cell receptor beta chains drawn from one sample of a study of T cells in Graves' hyperthyroidism and ophthalmopathy. TCRdb used MiXCR to reprocess the multiplex PCR reads, holding one entry per CDR3 protein. The repertoire holds fewer than 650,000 distinct CDR3 sequences, with around 15% as singletons. The sequenced sample consisted of blood. Source of these receptors: a woman aged 40 to 50 with Graves' hyperthyroidism. The CDR3 runs from the conserved cysteine through the conserved F or W. Fields, in order: J gene, V gene, D gene, clone size, CDR3 protein, CDR3 DNA. D genes are given only for firm matches. Where a row states a size, it is once, few, many or the class of an expanded clone; other rows omit it.

>TRBJ1-1|TRBV6-1|.|many
CASSLNKAGTEAFF
TGTGCCAGCAGTTTGAACAAAGCGGGGACTGAAGCTTTCTTT
>TRBJ2-1|TRBV2|TRBD2|many
CASSSLAGGNEQFF
TGTGCCAGCAGCTCACTAGCGGGAGGCAATGAGCAGTTCTTC
>TRBJ1-1|TRBV2|TRBD1|many
CASRGTGVGGTEAFF
TGTGCCAGCCGCGGGACAGGGGTAGGTGGCACTGAAGCTTTCTTT
>TRBJ2-3|TRBV19|.|.
CASSMAGDTQYF
TGTGCCAGTAGTATGGCAGGGGATACGCAGTATTTT
>TRBJ2-1|TRBV28|.|many
CASRKGGSYNEQFF
TGTGCCAGCAGAAAGGGGGGCTCCTACAATGAGCAGTTCTTC
>TRBJ1-5|TRBV6-1|.|.
CASATGSNQPQHF
TGTGCCAGTGCGACAGGTAGCAATCAGCCCCAGCATTTT
>TRBJ2-7|TRBV7-8|TRBD2|many
CASTSLAGGTSYEQYF
TGTGCCAGCACTAGTCTAGCGGGAGGCACCTCCTACGAGCAGTACTTC
>TRBJ2-5|TRBV12-3/TRBV12-4|TRBD1|many
CASSPAGGFLETQYF
TGTGCCAGCAGTCCTGCAGGGGGCTTCCTGGAGACCCAGTACTTC
>TRBJ2-1|TRBV7-9|TRBD2|many
CASSPSGSRYNEQFF
TGTGCCAGCAGCCCTAGCGGGAGTCGATACAATGAGCAGTTCTTC
>TRBJ1-1|TRBV12-3/TRBV12-4|TRBD1|many
CASSLGQGWSTEAFF
TGTGCCAGCAGCCTAGGACAGGGGTGGAGCACTGAAGCTTTCTTT
>TRBJ2-3|TRBV28|TRBD2|few
CASITGTTPTNTDTQYF
TGTGCCAGCATCACCGGGACTACACCAACCAACACAGATACGCAGTATTTT
>TRBJ1-2|TRBV6-1|.|many
CASSDFGGISYGYTF
TGTGCCAGCAGTGATTTTGGCGGGATTTCCTATGGCTACACCTTC
>TRBJ2-5|TRBV11-2|.|many
CASSLELGAQYF
TGTGCCAGCAGCCTAGAGCTGGGGGCCCAGTACTTC
>TRBJ2-2|TRBV20-1|TRBD2|.
CSARGSGRKNTGELFF
TGCAGTGCTAGAGGTAGCGGGAGGAAAAACACCGGGGAGCTGTTTTTT
>TRBJ2-1|TRBV11-2|TRBD2|many
CASSLGSWRAGGEDEQFF
TGTGCCAGCAGCTTAGGGTCATGGAGGGCGGGAGGGGAGGATGAGCAGTTCTTC
>TRBJ2-1|TRBV5-1|.|many
CASGGDNGRNEQFF
TGCGCCAGCGGGGGGGACAACGGCAGAAATGAGCAGTTCTTC
>TRBJ1-5|TRBV7-8|.|many
CASSLSGTGPNQPQHF
TGTGCCAGCAGCTTATCTGGTACAGGCCCCAATCAGCCCCAGCATTTT
>TRBJ1-2|TRBV20-1|TRBD1|.
CSAQTGRGYTF
TGCAGTGCCCAGACAGGGCGGGGCTACACCTTC
>TRBJ2-7|TRBV5-8|TRBD1|.
CASSQRKTGTVNNYEQYF
TGTGCCAGCAGCCAACGAAAGACCGGGACAGTTAACAACTACGAGCAGTACTTC
>TRBJ2-2|TRBV24-1|.|.
CATSDSDMNTGELFF
TGTGCCACCAGTGATTCGGACATGAACACCGGGGAGCTGTTTTTT
>TRBJ2-3|TRBV19|.|.
CASTPGSFTDTQYF
TGTGCCAGTACTCCCGGGTCCTTCACAGATACGCAGTATTTT
>TRBJ2-1|TRBV7-8|TRBD2|many
CASSLLGLAGYNEQFF
TGTGCCAGCAGCCTGTTGGGACTAGCAGGATACAATGAGCAGTTCTTC
>TRBJ1-5|TRBV28|.|many
CASSTPSFRGSSQPQHF
TGTGCCAGCAGCACCCCCTCCTTCAGGGGAAGTAGTCAGCCCCAGCATTTT
>TRBJ2-5|TRBV11-2|.|many
CASSYRDTHQETQYF
TGTGCCAGCAGCTACCGGGACACCCACCAAGAGACCCAGTACTTC
>TRBJ1-1|TRBV12-5|.|few
CASGFMGGNTEAFF
TGTGCTAGTGGTTTCATGGGGGGCAACACTGAAGCTTTCTTT
>TRBJ2-7|TRBV7-9|.|many
CASTSGLAPYEQYF
TGTGCCAGCACAAGCGGGCTGGCCCCCTACGAGCAGTACTTC